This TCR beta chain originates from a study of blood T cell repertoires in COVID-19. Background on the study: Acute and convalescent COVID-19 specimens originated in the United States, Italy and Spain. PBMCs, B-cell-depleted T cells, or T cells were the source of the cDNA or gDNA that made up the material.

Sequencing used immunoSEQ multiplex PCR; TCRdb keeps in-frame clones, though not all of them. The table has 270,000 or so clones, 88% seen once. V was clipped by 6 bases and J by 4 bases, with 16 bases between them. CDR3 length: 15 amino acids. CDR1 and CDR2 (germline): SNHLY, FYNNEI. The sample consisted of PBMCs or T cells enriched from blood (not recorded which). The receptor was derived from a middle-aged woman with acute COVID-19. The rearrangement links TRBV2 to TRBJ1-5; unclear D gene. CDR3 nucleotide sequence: TGTGCCAGCAGGGGAGAGGCGGCTAGTAATCAGCCCCAGCATTTT. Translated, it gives CASRGEAASNQPQHF.